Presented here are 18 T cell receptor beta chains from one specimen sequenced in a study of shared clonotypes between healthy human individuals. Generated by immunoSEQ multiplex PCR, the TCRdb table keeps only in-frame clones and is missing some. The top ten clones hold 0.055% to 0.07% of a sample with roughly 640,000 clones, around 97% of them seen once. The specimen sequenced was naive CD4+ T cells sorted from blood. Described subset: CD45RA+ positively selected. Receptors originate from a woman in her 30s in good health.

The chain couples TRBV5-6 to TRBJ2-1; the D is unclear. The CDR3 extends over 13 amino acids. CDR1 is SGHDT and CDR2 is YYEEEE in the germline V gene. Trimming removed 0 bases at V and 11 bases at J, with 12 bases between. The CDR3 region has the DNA TGTGCCAGCAGCTTGGGTCCCGCCGGGCAGCAGTTCTTC. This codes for CASSLGPAGQQFF.

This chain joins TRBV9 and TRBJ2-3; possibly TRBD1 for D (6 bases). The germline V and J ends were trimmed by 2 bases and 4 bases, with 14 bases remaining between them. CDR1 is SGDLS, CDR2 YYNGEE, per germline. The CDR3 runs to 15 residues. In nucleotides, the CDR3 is TGTGCCAGCAGCGTTACAGGGATATTCGCAGATACGCAGTATTTT. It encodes CASSVTGIFADTQYF.

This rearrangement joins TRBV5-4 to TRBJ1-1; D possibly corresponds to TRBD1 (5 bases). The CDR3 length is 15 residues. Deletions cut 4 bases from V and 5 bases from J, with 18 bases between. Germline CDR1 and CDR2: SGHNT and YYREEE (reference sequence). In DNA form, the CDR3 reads TGTGCCAGCAGCCCATGGGCGGGGACTCCGACTGAAGCTTTCTTT. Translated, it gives CASSPWAGTPTEAFF.

The CDR3 DNA reads TGTGCCAGAGCCGGTGAAGCTTTCTTT. It is translated as CARAGEAFF. V is TRBV5-3 and J is TRBJ1-1; no clear D. TRBV5-3 is annotated as an ORF whose role is uncertain. The CDR3 has 9 residues. With 7 bases removed from V and 7 bases from J, the gap between germline ends came to 5 bases.

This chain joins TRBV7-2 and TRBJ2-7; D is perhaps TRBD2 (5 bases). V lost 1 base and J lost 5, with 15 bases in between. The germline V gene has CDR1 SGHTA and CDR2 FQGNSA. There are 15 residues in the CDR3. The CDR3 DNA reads TGTGCCAGCAGCTTAGGATGGCTAGCATTTGACGAGCAGTACTTC. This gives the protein CASSLGWLAFDEQYF.

As DNA, the CDR3 is TGTGCCAGTAGCACGACAGGGGGCTTGGGGCAGCCCCAGCATTTT. The encoded protein is CASSTTGGLGQPQHF. This chain links TRBV19 with TRBJ1-5; TRBD1 agrees at 10 bases. Germline CDR1 and CDR2: LNHDA and SQIVND (reference sequence). The CDR3 is 15 residues long. Losses at the gene ends were 6 bases for V and 7 bases for J; bases not matched to a gene: 9. Looking up the rest from reference TRBV19 and TRBJ1-5 gives the full variable domain: DGGITQSPKYLFRKEGQNVTLSCEQNLNHDAMYWYRQDPGQGLRLIYYSQIVNDFQKGDIAEGYSVSREKKESFPLTVTSAQKNPTAFYLCASSTTGGLGQPQHFGDGTRLSIL.

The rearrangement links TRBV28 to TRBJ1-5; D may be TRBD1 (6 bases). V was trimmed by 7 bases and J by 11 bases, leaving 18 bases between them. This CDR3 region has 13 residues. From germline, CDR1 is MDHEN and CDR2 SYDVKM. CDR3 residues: CASTAQGPRAQHF. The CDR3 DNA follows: TGTGCCAGCACCGCCCAGGGGCCAAGGGCCCAGCATTTT.

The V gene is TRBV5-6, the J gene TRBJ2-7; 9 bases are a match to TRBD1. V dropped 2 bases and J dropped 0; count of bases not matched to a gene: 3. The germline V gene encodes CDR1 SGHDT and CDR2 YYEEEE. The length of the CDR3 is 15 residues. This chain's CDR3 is CASSFGDRDSYEQYF. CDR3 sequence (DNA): TGTGCCAGCAGCTTCGGGGACAGGGACTCCTACGAGCAGTACTTC.

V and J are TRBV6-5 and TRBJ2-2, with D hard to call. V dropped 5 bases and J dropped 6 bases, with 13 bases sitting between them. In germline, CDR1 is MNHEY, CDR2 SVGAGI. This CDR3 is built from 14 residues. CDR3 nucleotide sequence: TGTGCCAGCAGTACAAGCCGACGGCCCGGGGAGCTGTTTTTT. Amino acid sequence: CASSTSRRPGELFF.

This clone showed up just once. As DNA, the CDR3 is TGTGCCAGTAGTATCTTGGCCCGAGGCGGGGGGATATACGAGCAGTACTTC. The encoded protein is CASSILARGGGIYEQYF. V and J are TRBV19 and TRBJ2-7, with 8 bases that match TRBD2. This CDR3 comprises 17 residues. CDR1 and CDR2 (germline): LNHDA, SQIVND (reference sequence). V shed 3 bases, J shed 4 bases, and the junction held 14 bases outside the gene matches.

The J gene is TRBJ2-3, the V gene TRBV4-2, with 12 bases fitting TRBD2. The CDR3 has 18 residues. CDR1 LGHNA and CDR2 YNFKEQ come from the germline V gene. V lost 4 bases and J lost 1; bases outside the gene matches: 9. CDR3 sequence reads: CASSPRLAGVLGTDTQYF. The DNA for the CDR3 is TGTGCCAGCAGCCCGCGACTAGCGGGAGTCCTCGGCACAGATACGCAGTATTTT.

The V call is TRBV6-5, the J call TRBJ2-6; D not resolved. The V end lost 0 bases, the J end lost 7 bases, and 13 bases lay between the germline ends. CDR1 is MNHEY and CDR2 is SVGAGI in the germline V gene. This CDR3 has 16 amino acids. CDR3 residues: CASSYSGTRGANVLTF. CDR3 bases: TGTGCCAGCAGTTACTCTGGAACCCGAGGAGCCAACGTCCTGACTTTC.

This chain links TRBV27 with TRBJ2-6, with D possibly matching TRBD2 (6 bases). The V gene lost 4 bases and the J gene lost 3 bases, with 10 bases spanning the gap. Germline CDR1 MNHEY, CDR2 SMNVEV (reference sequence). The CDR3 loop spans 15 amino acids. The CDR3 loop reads CASSSRGGGANVLTF. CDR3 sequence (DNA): TGTGCCAGCAGTTCGCGGGGAGGTGGGGCCAACGTCCTGACTTTC.

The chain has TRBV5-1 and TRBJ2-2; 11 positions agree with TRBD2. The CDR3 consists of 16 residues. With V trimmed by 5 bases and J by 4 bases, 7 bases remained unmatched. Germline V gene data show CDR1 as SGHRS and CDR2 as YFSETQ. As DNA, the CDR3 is TGCGCCAGCAGTCCCGGGACTAGCGGTTTCACCGGGGAGCTGTTTTTT. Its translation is CASSPGTSGFTGELFF. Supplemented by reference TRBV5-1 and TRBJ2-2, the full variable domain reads KAGVTQTPRYLIKTRGQQVTLSCSPISGHRSVSWYQQTPGQGLQFLFEYFSETQRNKGNFPGRFSGRQFSNSRSEMNVSTLELGDSALYLCASSPGTSGFTGELFFGEGSRLTVL.

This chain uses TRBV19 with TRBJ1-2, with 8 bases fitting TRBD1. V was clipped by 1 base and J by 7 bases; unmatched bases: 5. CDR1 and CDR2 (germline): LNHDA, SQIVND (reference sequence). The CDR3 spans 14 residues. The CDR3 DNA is TGTGCCAGTAGTATAGCGGCAGGGGGCTCTGGCTACACCTTC. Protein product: CASSIAAGGSGYTF.

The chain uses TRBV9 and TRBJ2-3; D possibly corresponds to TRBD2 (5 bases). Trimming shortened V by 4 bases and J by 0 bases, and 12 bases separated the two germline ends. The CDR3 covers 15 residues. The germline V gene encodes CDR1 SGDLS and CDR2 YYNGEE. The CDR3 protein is CASSPGAVSTDTQYF. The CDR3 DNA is TGTGCCAGCAGCCCAGGAGCGGTTAGCACAGATACGCAGTATTTT. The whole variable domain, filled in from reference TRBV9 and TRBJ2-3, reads DSGVTQTPKHLITATGQRVTLRCSPRSGDLSVYWYQQSLDQGLQFLIQYYNGEERAKGNILERFSAQQFPDLHSELNLSSLELGDSALYFCASSPGAVSTDTQYFGPGTRLTVL.

CDR3 in amino acids: CASSSGFWATVGEQYF. CDR3 coding DNA: TGTGCCAGCAGCTCCGGTTTTTGGGCCACTGTAGGCGAGCAGTACTTC. The V gene is TRBV7-2, the J gene TRBJ2-7; unclear D gene. V was shortened by 4 bases and J by 6 bases, with 22 bases between the two germline ends. CDR1 and CDR2 from the germline V gene are SGHTA and FQGNSA. CDR3 length: 16 residues.

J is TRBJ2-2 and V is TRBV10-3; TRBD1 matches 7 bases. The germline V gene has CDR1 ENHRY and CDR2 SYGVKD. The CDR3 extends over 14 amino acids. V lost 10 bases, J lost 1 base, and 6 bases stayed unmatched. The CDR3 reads CATGTDLNTGELFF. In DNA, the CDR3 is TGTGCCACCGGGACAGACCTGAACACCGGGGAGCTGTTTTTT.